One sample yielded the 9 T cell receptor beta chains listed below, sequenced in a study of PD-1 blockade in classical Hodgkin lymphoma. All trial patients relapsed after autologous stem cell transplantation. Data came from immunoSEQ multiplex PCR; TCRdb stores just in-frame clones and leaves some out. The table has tens of thousands of clones, more than 80% seen once. This sample comprised peripheral blood mononuclear cells (PBMCs), obtained at baseline. The receptors come from a human donor with classical Hodgkin lymphoma.

The rearrangement links TRBV27 to TRBJ1-4; a possible D gene is TRBD1 (5 bases). Germline CDR1 is MNHEY and CDR2 is SMNVEV (reference sequence). Trimming removed 6 bases at V and 2 bases at J, with 10 bases between. The CDR3 extends over 14 amino acids. Here the CDR3 reads CASSLGQTNEKLFF. The CDR3 coding sequence is TGTGCCAGCAGCCTGGGGCAGACTAATGAAAAACTGTTTTTT.

Here the CDR3 reads CASSHRMTGQTGELFF. DNA of the CDR3: TGTGCCAGCAGCCATAGAATGACAGGGCAAACCGGGGAGCTGTTTTTT. The V gene is TRBV14, the J gene TRBJ2-2; 7 nucleotides match TRBD1. Germline V gives CDR1 SGHDN, CDR2 FVKESK. V shed 3 bases and J 5 bases; nucleotides not matched to a gene: 9. This CDR3 region has 16 residues.

V usage is TRBV27 and J usage is TRBJ2-7; D is ambiguous. Trimming took 5 bases from V and 2 from J, leaving 10 bases between them. This CDR3 has 13 residues. CDR1 and CDR2 (germline): MNHEY, SMNVEV (reference sequence). This CDR3 reads CASSSTDTYEQYF. The CDR3 nucleotides read TGTGCCAGCAGTAGCACAGATACCTACGAGCAGTACTTC.

V and J are TRBV30 and TRBJ1-2; possible D gene TRBD1, 5 bases. Germline CDR1 reads GTSNPN; CDR2 reads SVGIG (reference sequence). This CDR3 spans 13 amino acids. V dropped 8 bases and J dropped 1 base, with 14 bases sitting between them. This CDR3 reads CAGSRGFNYGYTF. The CDR3 nucleotides are TGTGCCGGCTCCCGGGGGTTTAACTATGGCTACACCTTC.

The chain recombines TRBV19 with TRBJ1-1; 7 bases fit TRBD1. The CDR3 length is 13 residues. CDR1 and CDR2 (germline): LNHDA, SQIVND (reference sequence). V lost 8 bases to trimming and J lost 5 bases; unmatched junction nucleotides: 8. As DNA, the CDR3 is TGTGCCAGTTGTTTACAGGGGAGGACTGAAGCTTTCTTT. Amino acid sequence: CASCLQGRTEAFF. Filled out from reference TRBV19 and TRBJ1-1, the complete variable domain reads DGGITQSPKYLFRKEGQNVTLSCEQNLNHDAMYWYRQDPGQGLRLIYYSQIVNDFQKGDIAEGYSVSREKKESFPLTVTSAQKNPTAFYLCASCLQGRTEAFFGQGTRLTVV.

The chain joins TRBV6-1 to TRBJ1-2; tentative D call: TRBD1 (6 bases). This CDR3 comprises 14 residues. Trimming cost V 2 bases and J 4 bases, with 11 bases left between them. Germline values: CDR1 MNHNS, CDR2 SASEGT. The CDR3 nucleotides read TGTGCCAGCAGTGAACCACGGACAGTCTATGGCTACACCTTC. Translated: CASSEPRTVYGYTF.

This rearrangement joins TRBV11-2 to TRBJ2-2; D possibly matches TRBD1 or TRBD2 (5 bases each). The germline V gene encodes CDR1 SGHAT and CDR2 FQNNGV. The CDR3 totals 15 residues. Trimming took off 2 bases at V and 4 bases at J, with 11 bases between the two ends. The CDR3 DNA reads TGTGCCAGCAGCTTATTTCCAGGGAGCACCGGGGAGCTGTTTTTT. Its translation: CASSLFPGSTGELFF.

V is TRBV29-1 and J is TRBJ1-1, with D unresolved. The CDR3 loop spans 16 amino acids. Germline V gene lookup returns CDR1 SQVTM and CDR2 ANQGSEA. V was clipped by 4 bases and J by 1 base, with 19 bases between them. CDR3 bases: TGCAGCGTTGTAACGGTTTTGACTTATGGGAACACTGAAGCTTTCTTT. Its translation: CSVVTVLTYGNTEAFF.

This chain links TRBV18 with TRBJ2-1, with TRBD1 as a possible D gene (6 bases). Between the trimmed V and J ends, which lost 7 bases and 2 bases, there was a span of 15 bases. The germline CDR1 and CDR2 sequences are KGHSH and LQKENI. The CDR3 runs 15 residues. DNA of the CDR3: TGTGCCAGCTTACAGACTCGGGACACCTACAATGAGCAGTTCTTC. Protein sequence: CASLQTRDTYNEQFF.